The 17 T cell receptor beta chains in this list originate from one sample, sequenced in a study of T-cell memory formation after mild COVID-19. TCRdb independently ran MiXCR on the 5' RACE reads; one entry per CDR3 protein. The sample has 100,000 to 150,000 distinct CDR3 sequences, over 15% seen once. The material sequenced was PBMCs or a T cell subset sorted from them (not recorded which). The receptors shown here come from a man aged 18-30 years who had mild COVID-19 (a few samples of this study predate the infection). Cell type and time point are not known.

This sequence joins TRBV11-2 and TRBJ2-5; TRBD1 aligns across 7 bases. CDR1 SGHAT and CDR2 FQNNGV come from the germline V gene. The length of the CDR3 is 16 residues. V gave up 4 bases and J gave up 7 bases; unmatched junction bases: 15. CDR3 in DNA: TGTGCCAGCAGCTCATGGGGTGGCAGGGGGTTGGGGACCCAGTACTTC. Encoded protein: CASSSWGGRGLGTQYF.

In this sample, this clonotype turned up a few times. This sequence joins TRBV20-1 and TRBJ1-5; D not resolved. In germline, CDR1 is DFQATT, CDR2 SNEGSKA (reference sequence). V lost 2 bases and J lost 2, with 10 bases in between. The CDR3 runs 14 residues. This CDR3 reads CSARRGNGNQPQHF. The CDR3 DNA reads TGCAGTGCTAGACGTGGGAACGGCAATCAGCCCCAGCATTTT.

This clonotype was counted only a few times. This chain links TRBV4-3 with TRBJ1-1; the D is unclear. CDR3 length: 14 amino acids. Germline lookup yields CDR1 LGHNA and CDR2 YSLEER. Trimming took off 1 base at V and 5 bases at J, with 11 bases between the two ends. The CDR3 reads CASSQGHLRTEAFF. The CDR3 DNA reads TGCGCCAGCAGCCAAGGGCACCTCCGAACTGAAGCTTTCTTT.

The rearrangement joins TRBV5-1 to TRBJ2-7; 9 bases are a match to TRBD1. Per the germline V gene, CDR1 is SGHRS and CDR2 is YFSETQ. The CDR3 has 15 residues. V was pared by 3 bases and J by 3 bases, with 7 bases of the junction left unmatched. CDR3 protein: CASSSGTGLFYEQYV. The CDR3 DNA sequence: TGCGCCAGCAGCTCCGGGACAGGGCTTTTCTACGAGCAGTACGTC.

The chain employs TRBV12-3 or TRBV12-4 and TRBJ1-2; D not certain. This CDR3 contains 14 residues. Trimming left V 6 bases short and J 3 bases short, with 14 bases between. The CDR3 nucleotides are TGTGCCAGCAGCCCCACGGCGGCGCACTATGGCTACACCTTC. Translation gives CASSPTAAHYGYTF.

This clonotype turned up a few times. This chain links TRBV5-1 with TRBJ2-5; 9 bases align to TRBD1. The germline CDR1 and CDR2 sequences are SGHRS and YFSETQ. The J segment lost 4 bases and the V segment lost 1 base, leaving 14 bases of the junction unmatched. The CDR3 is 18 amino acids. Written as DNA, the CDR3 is TGCGCCAGCAGCTTGTCGGCCCGCACCGGGACAGGGTTAGAGACCCAGTACTTC. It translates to CASSLSARTGTGLETQYF. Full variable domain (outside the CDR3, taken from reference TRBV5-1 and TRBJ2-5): KAGVTQTPRYLIKTRGQQVTLSCSPISGHRSVSWYQQTPGQGLQFLFEYFSETQRNKGNFPGRFSGRQFSNSRSEMNVSTLELGDSALYLCASSLSARTGTGLETQYFGPGTRLLVL.

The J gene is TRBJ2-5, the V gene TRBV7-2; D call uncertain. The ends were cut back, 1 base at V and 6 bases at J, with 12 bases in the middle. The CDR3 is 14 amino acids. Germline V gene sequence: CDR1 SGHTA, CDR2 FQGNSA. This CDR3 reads CASSLGMARKTQYF. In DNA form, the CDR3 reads TGTGCCAGCAGCTTAGGTATGGCTAGGAAGACCCAGTACTTC.

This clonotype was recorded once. The chain's CDR3 is CASSETRQSTDTQYF. The CDR3 DNA reads TGTGCCAGCAGTGAAACGAGACAGAGCACAGATACGCAGTATTTT. The gene calls are TRBV6-1 and TRBJ2-3, with TRBD1 as a possible D gene (5 bases). The germline V gene has CDR1 MNHNS and CDR2 SASEGT. Between the trimmed V and J ends, which lost 2 bases and 0 bases, there was a span of 9 bases. The CDR3 totals 15 residues.

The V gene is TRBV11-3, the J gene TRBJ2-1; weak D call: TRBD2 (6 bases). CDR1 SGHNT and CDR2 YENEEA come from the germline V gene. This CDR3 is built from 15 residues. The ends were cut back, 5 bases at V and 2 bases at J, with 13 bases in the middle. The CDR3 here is CASSPTSSTYNEQFF. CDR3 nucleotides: TGTGCCAGCAGCCCGACTAGTAGTACCTACAATGAGCAGTTCTTC.

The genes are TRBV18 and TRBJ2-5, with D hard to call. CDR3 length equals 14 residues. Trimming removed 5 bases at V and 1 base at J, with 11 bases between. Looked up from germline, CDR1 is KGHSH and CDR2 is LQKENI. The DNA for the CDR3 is TGTGCCAGCTCATCTTCGACTGGCCAAGAGACCCAGTACTTC. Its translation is CASSSSTGQETQYF.

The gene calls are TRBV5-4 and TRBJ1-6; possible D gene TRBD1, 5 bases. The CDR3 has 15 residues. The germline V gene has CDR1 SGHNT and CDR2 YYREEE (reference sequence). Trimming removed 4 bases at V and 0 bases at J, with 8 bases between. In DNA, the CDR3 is TGTGCCAGCAGCCGGGGCGGCTCCTATAATTCACCCCTCCACTTT. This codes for CASSRGGSYNSPLHF.

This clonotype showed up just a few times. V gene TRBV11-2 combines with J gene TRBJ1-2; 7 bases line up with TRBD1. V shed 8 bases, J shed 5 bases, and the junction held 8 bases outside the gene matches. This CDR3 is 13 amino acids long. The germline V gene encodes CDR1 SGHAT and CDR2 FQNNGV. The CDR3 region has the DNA TGTGCCAGCGTCGGGACAGCGAATTATGGCTACACCTTC. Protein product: CASVGTANYGYTF.

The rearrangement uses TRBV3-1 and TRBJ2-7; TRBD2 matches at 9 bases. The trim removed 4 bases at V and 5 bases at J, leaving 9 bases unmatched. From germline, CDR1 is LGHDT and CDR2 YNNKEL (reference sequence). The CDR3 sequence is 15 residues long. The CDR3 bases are TGTGCCAGCAGCCTTTTGGCGGGGGGGGGCCACGAGCAGTACTTC. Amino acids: CASSLLAGGGHEQYF.

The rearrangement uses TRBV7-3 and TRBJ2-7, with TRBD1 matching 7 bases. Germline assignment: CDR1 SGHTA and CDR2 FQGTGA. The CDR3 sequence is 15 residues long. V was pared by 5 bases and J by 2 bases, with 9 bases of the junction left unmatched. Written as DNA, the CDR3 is TGTGCCAGCAGCCCCTCGGGGCAGGGGGCCTACGAGCAGTACTTC. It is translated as CASSPSGQGAYEQYF.

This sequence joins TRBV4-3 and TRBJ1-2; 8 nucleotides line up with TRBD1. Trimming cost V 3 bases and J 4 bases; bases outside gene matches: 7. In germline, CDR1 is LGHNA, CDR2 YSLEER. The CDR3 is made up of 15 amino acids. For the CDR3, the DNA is TGCGCCAGCAGCCAGGATCAGGGGGCTGGCTATGGCTACACCTTC. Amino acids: CASSQDQGAGYGYTF.

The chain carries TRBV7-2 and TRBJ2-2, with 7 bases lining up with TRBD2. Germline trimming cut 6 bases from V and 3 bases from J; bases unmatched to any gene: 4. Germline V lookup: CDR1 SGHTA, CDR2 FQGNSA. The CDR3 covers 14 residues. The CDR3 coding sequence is TGTGCCAGCAGTTGGGGGGGTGACACCGGGGAGCTGTTTTTT. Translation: CASSWGGDTGELFF.

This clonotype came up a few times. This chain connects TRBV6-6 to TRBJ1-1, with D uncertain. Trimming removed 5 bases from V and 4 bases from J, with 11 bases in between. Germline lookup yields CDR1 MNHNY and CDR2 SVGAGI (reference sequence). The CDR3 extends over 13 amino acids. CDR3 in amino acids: CASSKTAGTEAFF. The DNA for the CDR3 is TGTGCCAGCAGTAAAACAGCGGGCACTGAAGCTTTCTTT.